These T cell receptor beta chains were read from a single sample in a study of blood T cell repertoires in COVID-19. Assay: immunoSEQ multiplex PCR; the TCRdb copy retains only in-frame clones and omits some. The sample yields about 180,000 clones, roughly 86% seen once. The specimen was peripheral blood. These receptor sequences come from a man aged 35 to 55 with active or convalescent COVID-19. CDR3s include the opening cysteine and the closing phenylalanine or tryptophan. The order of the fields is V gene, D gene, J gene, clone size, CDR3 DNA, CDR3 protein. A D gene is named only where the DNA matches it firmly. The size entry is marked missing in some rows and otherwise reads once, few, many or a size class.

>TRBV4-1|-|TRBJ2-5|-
TGCGCCAGCAGCCAACTGAGCCAGGGGACGGAGACCCAGTACTTC
CASSQLSQGTETQYF
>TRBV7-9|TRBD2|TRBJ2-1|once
TGTGCCAGCAGCTTAATGGGACTAGCGGATTACAATGAGCAGTTCTTC
CASSLMGLADYNEQFF
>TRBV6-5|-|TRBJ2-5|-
TGTGCCACCGCGGTGGCGGTGCAAGAGACCCAGTACTTC
CATAVAVQETQYF
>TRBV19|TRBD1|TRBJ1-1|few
TGTGCCAGTAGGACAGGGCCTGAAGCTTTCTTT
CASRTGPEAFF
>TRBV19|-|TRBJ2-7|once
TGTGCCAGTAGCGGGACAAAACCTTACGAGCAGTACTTC
CASSGTKPYEQYF
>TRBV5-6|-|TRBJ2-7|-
TGTGCCAGCAGCTTGGTTGGGGGGTACGAGCAGTACTTC
CASSLVGGYEQYF
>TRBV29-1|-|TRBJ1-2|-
TGCAGCGTTTCCACAGGGTTGGGTTTCACCTTC
CSVSTGLGFTF
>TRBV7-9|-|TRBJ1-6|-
TGTGCCAGCAGCGACACACGGGGGATTTCACCCCTCCACTTT
CASSDTRGISPLHF
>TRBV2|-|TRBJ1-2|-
TGTGCCAGCAGAGCCGGGACTGACTATGGCTACACCTTC
CASRAGTDYGYTF
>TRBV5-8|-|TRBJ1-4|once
TGTGCCAGCAGCTTGTTCCAGGGTGTGTCTAATGAAAAACTGTTTTTT
CASSLFQGVSNEKLFF
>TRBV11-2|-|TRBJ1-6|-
TGTGCCAGCAGCCTCTCCCCCGGTCATAATTCACCCCTCCACTTT
CASSLSPGHNSPLHF
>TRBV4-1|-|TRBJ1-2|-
TGCGCCAGCAGCCAAGGAGACGCCGGGGGGTTCTATGGCTACACCTTC
CASSQGDAGGFYGYTF
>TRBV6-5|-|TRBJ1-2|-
TGTGCCAGCAGTCCTCGGCCACAAGGGGGTTTTGGCTACACCTTC
CASSPRPQGGFGYTF
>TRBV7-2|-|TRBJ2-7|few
TGTGCCAGCAGCTTAGGTCAGTCTGGCGAGCAGTACTTC
CASSLGQSGEQYF
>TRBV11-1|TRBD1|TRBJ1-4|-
TGTGCCAGCAGCCGTCGCCAGGGGGTCGGGGAAAAACTGTTTTTT
CASSRRQGVGEKLFF
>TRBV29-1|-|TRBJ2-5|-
TGCAGCGTTGAGTTCCTGGGCAGTCAAGAGACCCAGTACTTC
CSVEFLGSQETQYF
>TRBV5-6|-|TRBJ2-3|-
TGTGCCAGCAGCTTGGGGCTAGCAGATACGCAGTATTTT
CASSLGLADTQYF
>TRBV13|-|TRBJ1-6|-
TGTGCCAGCAGCCTACGAGACGGAGCTAATTCACCCCTCCACTTT
CASSLRDGANSPLHF
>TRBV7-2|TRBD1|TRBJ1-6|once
TGTGCCAGCAGCTCCGGGACAGCAAATTCACCCCTCCACTTT
CASSSGTANSPLHF
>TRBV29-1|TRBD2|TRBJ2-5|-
TGCAGCGTTGAGACACCGGGACTAGCGTTAGAGACCCAGTACTTC
CSVETPGLALETQYF
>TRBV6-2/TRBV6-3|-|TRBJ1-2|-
TGTGCCAGCAGTTACTCGACAGACGACTATGGCTACACCTTC
CASSYSTDDYGYTF
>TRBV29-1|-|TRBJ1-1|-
TGCAGCGTACAGGGCGGGAGCGTGAACACTGAAGCTTTCTTT
CSVQGGSVNTEAFF
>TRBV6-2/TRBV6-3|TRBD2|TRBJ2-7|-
TGTGCCAGCAGCTTAGCGGGGGGCCCCTCACGCGAGCAGTACTTC
CASSLAGGPSREQYF
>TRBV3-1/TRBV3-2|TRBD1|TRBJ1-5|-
TGTGCCAGCAGCCAAGGAGGGGGCCGGCAGCCCCAGCATTTT
CASSQGGGRQPQHF
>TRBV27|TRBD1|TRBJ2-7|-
TGTGCCAGCAGTTTATTGGTCGGGACAGTTACCTACGAGCAGTACTTC
CASSLLVGTVTYEQYF
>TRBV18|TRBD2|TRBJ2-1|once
TGTGCCAGCTCTCTCGGGACTAGCGGGGGGCTCGAGCAGTTCTTC
CASSLGTSGGLEQFF
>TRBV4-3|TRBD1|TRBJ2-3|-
TGCGCCAGCAGCCAAGACCAGAGCCGGGGACAGTACCCAGATACGCAGTATTTT
CASSQDQSRGQYPDTQYF
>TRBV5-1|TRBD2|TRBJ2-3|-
TGCGCCAGCAGCTCCTACGGGGGACTAGTCGGACCAGCAGATACGCAGTATTTT
CASSSYGGLVGPADTQYF
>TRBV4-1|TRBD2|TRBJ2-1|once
TGCGCCAGCAGCCAAGAGTTCGTCCTAGCGGGGGGCACCGCCTACAATGAGCAGTTCTTC
CASSQEFVLAGGTAYNEQFF
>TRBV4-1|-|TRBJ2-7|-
TGCGCCAGCAGCCCAGAACCGTCCATCGGCGAGCAGTACTTC
CASSPEPSIGEQYF
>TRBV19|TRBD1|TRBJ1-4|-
TGTGCCAGTAGTATTGGGACAGGGATTAATGAAAAACTGTTTTTT
CASSIGTGINEKLFF
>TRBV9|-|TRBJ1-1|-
TGTGCCAGCAGCGTAGAGTCCGGGAGGACTTGGAACACTGAAGCTTTCTTT
CASSVESGRTWNTEAFF
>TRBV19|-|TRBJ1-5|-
TGTGCCAGTAGTCTCCCAGGGTATAGCAATCAGCCCCAGCATTTT
CASSLPGYSNQPQHF
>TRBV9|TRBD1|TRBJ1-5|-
TGTGCCAGCAGCGTAGGACAGGGGGCTGGTCAGCCCCAGCATTTT
CASSVGQGAGQPQHF
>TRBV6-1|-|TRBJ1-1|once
TGTGCCAGCAGTGAAGGAATCGCGACTTCCCGGTTCTTT
CASSEGIATSRFF
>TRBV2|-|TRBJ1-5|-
TGTGCCAGCAGTGATTTTAGGGGCGCAGGTCAGCCCCAGCATTTT
CASSDFRGAGQPQHF
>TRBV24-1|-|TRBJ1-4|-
TGTGCCAGCTCACAGGGAGCGGTTAATGAAAAACTGTTTTTT
CASSQGAVNEKLFF
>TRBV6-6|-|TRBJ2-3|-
TGTGCCAGCAGTTACTCGACTGGATCAACGGGTACGCAGTATTTT
CASSYSTGSTGTQYF
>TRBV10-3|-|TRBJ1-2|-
TGTGCCATCAGTGCTAGGACAGAAGACTACACCTTC
CAISARTEDYTF
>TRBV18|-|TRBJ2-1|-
TGTGCCAGCTCACCCGAGCCAGGGGTCGTTGTGGATGAGCAGTTCTTC
CASSPEPGVVVDEQFF
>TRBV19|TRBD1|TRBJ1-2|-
TGTGCCAGTAGATACCCGACAGGGTACGACTATGGCTACACCTTC
CASRYPTGYDYGYTF
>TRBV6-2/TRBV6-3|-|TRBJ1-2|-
TGTGCCAGCAGTCGGTGGTTCGGCTACACCTTC
CASSRWFGYTF
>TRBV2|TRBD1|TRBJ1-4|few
TGTGCCAGCAGCCCGGACAGGGCTCATGAAAAACTGTTTTTT
CASSPDRAHEKLFF
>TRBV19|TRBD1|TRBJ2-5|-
TGTGCCAGTAGTCGGGACAGGGGGCGCGGAGAGACCCAGTACTTC
CASSRDRGRGETQYF
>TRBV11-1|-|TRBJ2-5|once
TGTGCCAGCAGCTTAGGGCTCGAAGAGACCCAGTACTTC
CASSLGLEETQYF
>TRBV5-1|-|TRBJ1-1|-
TGCGCCAGCAGCTTGTACAACAGCCCTGAAGCTTTCTTT
CASSLYNSPEAFF
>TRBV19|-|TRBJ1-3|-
TGTGCCAGTAGTATAAGACGGGACTCTGGAAACACCATATATTTT
CASSIRRDSGNTIYF
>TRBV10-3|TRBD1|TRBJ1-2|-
TGTGCCATCAGTGAGAGGGAGACAGGGGTCTACACCTTC
CAISERETGVYTF
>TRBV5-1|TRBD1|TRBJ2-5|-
TGCGCCAGCAGCCCCGGACAGGGGTTGGGGCCCCAGTACTTC
CASSPGQGLGPQYF
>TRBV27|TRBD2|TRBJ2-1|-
TGTGCCAGCAGTTTGCGACTAGCGGGGGGGAAATACAATGAGCAGTTCTTC
CASSLRLAGGKYNEQFF
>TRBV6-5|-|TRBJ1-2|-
TGTGCCAGCAGCGCCCACTACGGCTACACCTTC
CASSAHYGYTF
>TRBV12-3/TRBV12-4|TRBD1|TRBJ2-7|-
TGTGCCAGCAGTACCGGGACAGGCTACGAGCAGTACTTC
CASSTGTGYEQYF
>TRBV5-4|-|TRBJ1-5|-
TGTGCCAGCAGCCCCACACCCTCAGGGGACCAGCCCCAGCATTTT
CASSPTPSGDQPQHF
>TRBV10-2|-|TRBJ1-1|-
TGCGCCAGCAGTGGGGGGGGCGAAAAGATCACTGAAGCTTTCTTT
CASSGGGEKITEAFF
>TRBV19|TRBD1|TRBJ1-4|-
TGTGCCAGTAGTATTCTAGGGACAGGCCCCGGAGAACTGTTTTTT
CASSILGTGPGELFF
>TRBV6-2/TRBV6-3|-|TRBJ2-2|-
TGTGCCAGCAGTTCCCCCCGGGACACCCACACCGGGGAGCTGTTTTTT
CASSSPRDTHTGELFF
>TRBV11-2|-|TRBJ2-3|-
TGTGCCAGCAGCTTAGTTCTCGACAGAGAGGCAGATACGCAGTATTTT
CASSLVLDREADTQYF
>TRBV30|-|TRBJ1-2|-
TGTGCCCAATCGCGGGGCGCCCCTGTGGGGGGCTACACCTTC
CAQSRGAPVGGYTF
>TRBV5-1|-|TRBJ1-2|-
TGCGCCAGCAGGAGCAGGGGAAGTGGCTACACCTTC
CASRSRGSGYTF